A single sample is the source of the 23 T cell receptor beta chains below, sequenced in a study of shared clonotypes between healthy human individuals. The method was immunoSEQ multiplex PCR; TCRdb's version includes in-frame clones alone and lacks a portion of them. The repertoire has about 2.1 million clones, roughly 95% of them found once; the top ten carry over 1.5%. CD8 cells classed as naive were CD45RO-negative and positively selected for CCR7, excluding terminally differentiated effector memory CD45RA+ cells. The material sequenced was naive CD8+ T cells from PBMCs. All receptors come from a young man in good health. Some clones in this sample may be carry-over from other donors' samples.

The J gene is TRBJ2-7, the V gene TRBV9; 8 bases line up with TRBD2. This CDR3 comprises 15 residues. V gave up 4 bases and J gave up 4 bases; unmatched junction bases: 10. Germline CDR1 SGDLS, CDR2 YYNGEE. The CDR3 DNA reads TGTGCCAGCAGCCAAACCGGGACTAGAATGTACGAGCAGTACTTC. Translated: CASSQTGTRMYEQYF.

The chain employs TRBV4-1 and TRBJ1-5; D gene unclear. Looked up from germline, CDR1 is MGHRA and CDR2 is YSYEKL. The CDR3 has 14 residues. Between the trimmed V and J ends, which lost 5 bases and 2 bases, there was a span of 10 bases. The CDR3: CASSGVRGNQPQHF. CDR3 nucleotide sequence: TGCGCCAGCAGCGGTGTAAGGGGCAATCAGCCCCAGCATTTT.

The chain combines TRBV5-1 with TRBJ2-3, with 9 bases fitting TRBD1. CDR3 length equals 18 residues. CDR1 SGHRS and CDR2 YFSETQ come from the germline V gene. The V gene end was trimmed by 3 bases and the J gene end by 1 base; junction bases not matched to a gene: 12. CDR3 sequence reads: CASSSGTGRIAGTDTQYF. As DNA, the CDR3 is TGCGCCAGCAGCTCCGGGACAGGGCGAATAGCGGGCACAGATACGCAGTATTTT.

This rearrangement joins TRBV10-3 to TRBJ2-4, with 8 positions matching TRBD2. Germline trimming cut 6 bases from V and 8 bases from J; bases unmatched to any gene: 12. CDR1 is ENHRY, CDR2 SYGVKD, per germline. The CDR3 has 15 residues. CDR3 coding DNA: TGTGCCATCAGCCCCGGCGGGGGGCGGGAGTACATTCAGTACTTC. This codes for CAISPGGGREYIQYF.

This chain joins TRBV9 and TRBJ2-5; D is tentatively TRBD1 or TRBD2 (5 bases each). The CDR3 contains 15 residues. Germline V gene sequence: CDR1 SGDLS, CDR2 YYNGEE. Trimming stripped 0 bases from V and 1 base from J, with 10 bases between. CDR3 DNA: TGTGCCAGCAGCGTAGGGGCCGGGACCCAAGAGACCCAGTACTTC. Its protein is CASSVGAGTQETQYF.

V and J are TRBV7-8 and TRBJ2-1, with 9 positions matching TRBD2. CDR1 is SGHVS and CDR2 is FQNEAQ in the germline V gene. The CDR3 has 16 amino acids. After removal of 4 bases from V and 3 bases from J, the junction contained 7 bases not matched to a gene. The CDR3 sequence is CASSSGTSLYYNEQFF. For the CDR3, the DNA is TGTGCCAGCAGCTCCGGGACTAGCCTTTACTACAATGAGCAGTTCTTC.

The J gene is TRBJ2-3, the V gene TRBV4-2; 9 bases align to TRBD2. This CDR3 is 15 amino acids long. Germline CDR1 and CDR2: LGHNA and YNFKEQ. V lost 8 bases to trimming and J lost 5 bases; unmatched junction nucleotides: 11. In nucleotides, the CDR3 is TGTGCCAGCTCCTACCTAGCGGGAATGAAAGATACGCAGTATTTT. It yields the protein CASSYLAGMKDTQYF.

The rearrangement links TRBV7-9 to TRBJ1-1, with D perhaps TRBD1 (5 bases). The CDR3 has 14 amino acids. Trimming removed 1 base from V and 1 base from J, with 7 bases in between. Germline V gene lookup returns CDR1 SEHNR and CDR2 FQNEAQ (reference sequence). The CDR3 is CASSLDDRNTEAFF. The CDR3 DNA reads TGTGCCAGCAGCTTAGATGACAGGAACACTGAAGCTTTCTTT.

A few counts support this clone. V and J are TRBV7-9 and TRBJ2-2, with TRBD1 identical over 8 bases. With V trimmed by 5 bases and J by 4 bases, 6 bases remained unmatched. CDR1 and CDR2 from the germline V gene are SEHNR and FQNEAQ (reference sequence). This CDR3 comprises 15 residues. CDR3 DNA sequence: TGTGCCAGCAGCCCGCCCACAGGGGGCACCGGGGAGCTGTTTTTT. The encoded protein is CASSPPTGGTGELFF.

The J gene is TRBJ1-2, the V gene TRBV7-3; D is perhaps TRBD1 (5 bases). Germline values: CDR1 SGHTA, CDR2 FQGTGA. The CDR3 sequence is 14 residues long. Trimming took 5 bases from V and 7 from J, leaving 17 bases between them. DNA of the CDR3: TGTGCCAGCAGCCAATCCAAAGGGGCTTTTGGCTACACCTTC. Translation gives CASSQSKGAFGYTF.

The chain couples TRBV7-8 to TRBJ1-2; D unclear. Germline CDR1 is SGHVS and CDR2 is FQNEAQ. V lost 5 bases and J lost 8, with 12 bases in between. This CDR3 region has 12 residues. The DNA of the CDR3 is TGTGCCAGCAGCGGACGGGAGACGGGCTACACCTTC. This translates into CASSGRETGYTF.

The V gene is TRBV5-6, the J gene TRBJ1-2; 12 positions match TRBD1. Germline values: CDR1 SGHDT, CDR2 YYEEEE. V lost 3 bases to trimming and J lost 9 bases; unmatched junction nucleotides: 6. The CDR3 has 14 amino acids. CDR3 coding DNA: TGTGCCAGCAGCTGGGGACAGGGGGCTAGGAGCTACACCTTC. Translating it yields CASSWGQGARSYTF. Full variable domain (outside the CDR3, taken from reference TRBV5-6 and TRBJ1-2): DAGVTQSPTHLIKTRGQQVTLRCSPKSGHDTVSWYQQALGQGPQFIFQYYEEEERQRGNFPDRFSGHQFPNYSSELNVNALLLGDSALYLCASSWGQGARSYTFGSGTRLTVV.

CDR3 in amino acids: CASTLRTGYTDTQYF. As DNA, the CDR3 is TGTGCCAGCACCCTAAGAACAGGGTACACAGATACGCAGTATTTT. This chain joins TRBV27 and TRBJ2-3; tentatively, D is TRBD1 (6 bases). Germline V lookup: CDR1 MNHEY, CDR2 SMNVEV (reference sequence). This CDR3 contains 15 residues. With 7 bases removed from V and 2 bases from J, the gap between germline ends came to 16 bases.

J is TRBJ2-7 and V is TRBV10-2; 12 bases are a match to TRBD2. Germline CDR1 reads WSHSY; CDR2 reads SAAADI. The CDR3 length is 17 residues. V was clipped by 2 bases and J by 1 base; unmatched bases: 6. The CDR3 spells CASSEGPTSGGSYEQYF. In nucleotides, the CDR3 is TGCGCCAGCAGTGAGGGCCCCACTAGCGGGGGGTCCTACGAGCAGTACTTC.

This chain links TRBV7-8 with TRBJ2-1; D is uncertain. V was shortened by 8 bases and J by 3 bases, with 17 bases between the two germline ends. CDR3 length equals 15 residues. CDR1 SGHVS and CDR2 FQNEAQ come from the germline V gene. CDR3 region: CASVSGHGVYNEQFF. The CDR3 DNA reads as TGTGCCAGCGTATCGGGCCATGGAGTCTACAATGAGCAGTTCTTC.

Comment on this clone: Mismatch with germline at one junction end may stem from a read error. V and J are TRBV6-1 and TRBJ1-2; D is perhaps TRBD1 (5 bases). Germline values: CDR1 MNHNS, CDR2 SASEGT. The CDR3 consists of 13 residues. CDR3: CPRGWRENYGYTF. CDR3 bases: TGCCCGCGGGGGTGGAGGGAAAACTATGGCTACACCTTC.

This CDR3 is CATTPDRLEVPGANVLTF. The CDR3 DNA reads as TGTGCCACCACTCCCGACCGATTAGAAGTCCCTGGGGCCAACGTCCTGACTTTC. The chain employs TRBV7-9 and TRBJ2-6; D is uncertain. V lost 10 bases and J lost 2, with 24 bases in between. The CDR3 has 18 residues. Germline V gene data show CDR1 as SEHNR and CDR2 as FQNEAQ (reference sequence).

The J gene is TRBJ1-2, the V gene TRBV7-9; tentatively, D is TRBD1 (5 bases). CDR1 SEHNR and CDR2 FQNEAQ come from the germline V gene (reference sequence). Trimming cost V 10 bases and J 13 bases, with 22 bases left between them. The CDR3 has 12 residues. The chain's CDR3 is CAILKPPRDGTF. The DNA for the CDR3 is TGTGCCATCCTTAAACCCCCGCGGGACGGCACCTTC.

This clone was seen just once. The chain employs TRBV27 and TRBJ1-3, with no clear D. This CDR3 is 15 amino acids long. CDR1 MNHEY and CDR2 SMNVEV come from the germline V gene (reference sequence). V lost 4 bases and J 0 bases, leaving 10 bases between the germline ends. The CDR3 protein is CASSSTQNSGNTIYF. In DNA form, the CDR3 reads TGTGCCAGCAGTTCGACGCAAAACTCTGGAAACACCATATATTTT.

This chain uses TRBV11-2 with TRBJ2-5; D gene unclear. Trimming pared 5 bases from V and 2 bases from J, leaving 15 bases between. CDR1 SGHAT and CDR2 FQNNGV come from the germline V gene. CDR3 length equals 15 residues. The CDR3 DNA reads as TGTGCCAGCAGCCCACCCCGGGCCCTTCAAGAGACCCAGTACTTC. Its protein is CASSPPRALQETQYF.

The chain has TRBV2 and TRBJ2-7; the match to TRBD1 covers 9 bases. CDR3 size: 12 residues. Germline V lookup: CDR1 SNHLY, CDR2 FYNNEI. Unmatched junction bases numbered 2, after V lost 7 bases and J lost 4 bases. CDR3 amino acids: CASMGQGYEQYF. CDR3 sequence (DNA): TGTGCCAGCATGGGACAGGGTTACGAGCAGTACTTC.

The chain carries TRBV27 and TRBJ1-1; D may be TRBD1 (5 bases). The CDR3 covers 15 residues. Germline V lookup: CDR1 MNHEY, CDR2 SMNVEV (reference sequence). Trimming shortened V by 4 bases and J by 6 bases, and 18 bases separated the two germline ends. The CDR3 bases are TGTGCCAGCAGTTGGGGGACCGGGAGGGTCGCTGAAGCTTTCTTT. Translating gives CASSWGTGRVAEAFF.

The chain recombines TRBV15 with TRBJ2-3, with 10 positions matching TRBD1. Trimming at V came to 5 bases and at J to 6 bases, leaving 2 bases not matched to a gene. This CDR3 contains 13 residues. In germline, CDR1 is LNHNV, CDR2 YYDKDF (reference sequence). The CDR3 spells CATSRDRGDTQYF. In DNA, the CDR3 is TGTGCCACCAGCCGGGACAGGGGTGATACGCAGTATTTT.